This is a list of T cell receptor beta chains from one sample in a study of blood T cell repertoires in COVID-19. Assay used: immunoSEQ multiplex PCR; TCRdb lists only in-frame clones, some missing. This table has fewer than 250,000 clones, about 82% appearing once. The sequenced material came from peripheral blood. Source of these receptors: a woman of 80 years or more with acute or convalescent COVID-19. Both conserved end residues are part of each CDR3. The order of the fields is V gene, J gene, clone size, D gene, CDR3 protein, CDR3 DNA. D genes are given only for firm matches. Expanded clones get a size class; other rows say once, few or many, or leave the size out.

v_call: TRBV25-1
j_call: TRBJ1-2
clone_size: NA
d_call: TRBD1
cdr3_aa: CASSRQGVYGYTF
cdr3_nt: TGTGCCAGCAGTAGACAGGGAGTATATGGCTACACCTTC

v_call: TRBV6-5
j_call: TRBJ1-3
clone_size: NA
d_call: TRBD1
cdr3_aa: CASSFRGQGNTIYF
cdr3_nt: TGTGCCAGCAGTTTTCGGGGACAGGGAAACACCATATATTTT

v_call: TRBV5-1
j_call: TRBJ2-1
clone_size: NA
d_call: NA
cdr3_aa: CASSPGQILDEQFF
cdr3_nt: TGCGCCAGCAGCCCAGGACAAATTTTGGATGAGCAGTTCTTC

v_call: TRBV18
j_call: TRBJ1-2
clone_size: NA
d_call: NA
cdr3_aa: CASSQSLAGANYGYTF
cdr3_nt: TGTGCCAGCTCACAATCTTTGGCAGGGGCAAACTATGGCTACACCTTC

v_call: TRBV10-3
j_call: TRBJ2-5
clone_size: NA
d_call: TRBD2
cdr3_aa: CAFSRSGGEQETQYF
cdr3_nt: TGTGCCTTTTCCCGTAGCGGGGGCGAACAAGAGACCCAGTACTTC

v_call: TRBV29-1
j_call: TRBJ1-5
clone_size: NA
d_call: NA
cdr3_aa: CSVEVGAGGNQPQHF
cdr3_nt: TGCAGCGTTGAGGTGGGGGCAGGCGGCAATCAGCCCCAGCATTTT

v_call: TRBV5-1
j_call: TRBJ2-3
clone_size: NA
d_call: TRBD2
cdr3_aa: CASSKGLAPDTQYF
cdr3_nt: TGCGCCAGCAGCAAGGGACTAGCCCCAGATACGCAGTATTTT

v_call: TRBV12-3/TRBV12-4
j_call: TRBJ1-2
clone_size: once
d_call: TRBD1
cdr3_aa: CASSWGQGQGYTF
cdr3_nt: TGTGCCAGCAGCTGGGGACAGGGACAGGGCTACACCTTC

v_call: TRBV10-1
j_call: TRBJ2-7
clone_size: few
d_call: TRBD2
cdr3_aa: CASSENSGIDEQYF
cdr3_nt: TGCGCCAGCAGTGAAAATAGCGGGATTGACGAGCAGTACTTC

v_call: TRBV27
j_call: TRBJ1-5
clone_size: NA
d_call: TRBD1
cdr3_aa: CASSPRTGIQQPQHF
cdr3_nt: TGTGCCAGCAGTCCGAGGACAGGTATACAGCAGCCCCAGCATTTT

v_call: TRBV30
j_call: TRBJ1-2
clone_size: NA
d_call: TRBD1
cdr3_aa: CAWSQDRGPYGYTF
cdr3_nt: TGTGCCTGGAGTCAGGACAGGGGGCCTTATGGCTACACCTTC

v_call: TRBV3-1/TRBV3-2
j_call: TRBJ1-1
clone_size: few
d_call: NA
cdr3_aa: CASSQGSGRGNTEAFF
cdr3_nt: TGTGCCAGCAGCCAAGGTTCGGGTAGGGGGAACACTGAAGCTTTCTTT

v_call: TRBV27
j_call: TRBJ1-1
clone_size: NA
d_call: NA
cdr3_aa: CASSLSATGKGGTEAFF
cdr3_nt: TGTGCCAGCAGTTTATCCGCCACAGGGAAAGGAGGCACTGAAGCTTTCTTT

v_call: TRBV7-3
j_call: TRBJ2-2
clone_size: once
d_call: NA
cdr3_aa: CASSLQGTGELFF
cdr3_nt: TGTGCCAGCAGCTTGCAGGGTACCGGGGAGCTGTTTTTT

v_call: TRBV6-5
j_call: TRBJ1-2
clone_size: few
d_call: TRBD1
cdr3_aa: CASRGDRFNYGYTF
cdr3_nt: TGTGCCAGCAGAGGGGACAGGTTTAACTATGGCTACACCTTC

v_call: TRBV19
j_call: TRBJ2-1
clone_size: NA
d_call: NA
cdr3_aa: CASTGPDTRYNEQFF
cdr3_nt: TGTGCCAGTACCGGACCGGACACCAGATACAATGAGCAGTTCTTC

v_call: TRBV7-6
j_call: TRBJ2-3
clone_size: NA
d_call: NA
cdr3_aa: CASSLGLSHTDTQYF
cdr3_nt: TGTGCCAGCAGCTTAGGACTTTCACACACAGATACGCAGTATTTT

v_call: TRBV28
j_call: TRBJ2-3
clone_size: NA
d_call: NA
cdr3_aa: CASSLTSGHGGHTQYF
cdr3_nt: TGTGCCAGCAGTTTAACGTCGGGACACGGAGGTCATACGCAGTATTTT

v_call: TRBV24-1
j_call: TRBJ2-3
clone_size: NA
d_call: TRBD2
cdr3_aa: CATRGLAPDTQYF
cdr3_nt: TGTGCCACCAGAGGACTAGCACCAGATACGCAGTATTTT

v_call: TRBV7-7
j_call: TRBJ2-5
clone_size: NA
d_call: NA
cdr3_aa: CASSLDRNNLGTQYF
cdr3_nt: TGTGCTAGCAGCTTAGATAGGAATAATCTAGGGACCCAGTACTTC

v_call: TRBV19
j_call: TRBJ1-3
clone_size: NA
d_call: TRBD1
cdr3_aa: CASSTRQGTGNTIYF
cdr3_nt: TGTGCCAGTAGTACCCGACAGGGTACTGGAAACACCATATATTTT

v_call: TRBV3-1/TRBV3-2
j_call: TRBJ1-2
clone_size: NA
d_call: NA
cdr3_aa: CASSPLPQGVGGYTF
cdr3_nt: TGTGCCAGCAGCCCGCTCCCACAAGGGGTTGGCGGCTACACCTTC

v_call: TRBV28
j_call: TRBJ1-4
clone_size: NA
d_call: NA
cdr3_aa: CASRGALSNEKLFF
cdr3_nt: TGTGCCAGCAGGGGGGCGTTATCTAATGAAAAACTGTTTTTT

v_call: TRBV5-1
j_call: TRBJ1-2
clone_size: NA
d_call: TRBD1
cdr3_aa: CASSSRDRGNYGYTF
cdr3_nt: TGCGCCAGCAGCTCTCGGGACAGGGGCAACTATGGCTACACCTTC

v_call: TRBV5-1
j_call: TRBJ1-2
clone_size: once
d_call: NA
cdr3_aa: CASSLVQGSNGYTF
cdr3_nt: TGCGCCAGCAGCTTGGTTCAGGGCTCTAATGGCTACACCTTC

v_call: TRBV5-6
j_call: TRBJ2-7
clone_size: NA
d_call: NA
cdr3_aa: CASSLETRDSPYF
cdr3_nt: TGTGCCAGCAGCTTGGAGACGCGGGACAGCCCTTACTTC

v_call: TRBV9
j_call: TRBJ2-2
clone_size: NA
d_call: TRBD2
cdr3_aa: CASSISGGAGTGELFF
cdr3_nt: TGTGCCAGCAGCATCAGCGGGGGGGCCGGCACCGGGGAGCTGTTTTTT

v_call: TRBV30
j_call: TRBJ2-4
clone_size: NA
d_call: TRBD2
cdr3_aa: CAWSTSEGYIQYF
cdr3_nt: TGTGCCTGGAGCACTAGCGAAGGGTACATTCAGTACTTC

v_call: TRBV5-1
j_call: TRBJ2-7
clone_size: NA
d_call: NA
cdr3_aa: CASSNDRRSYEQYF
cdr3_nt: TGCGCCAGCAGCAACGACAGGAGGTCCTACGAGCAGTACTTC

v_call: TRBV7-3
j_call: TRBJ1-2
clone_size: once
d_call: TRBD1
cdr3_aa: CASSSGQGEYGYTF
cdr3_nt: TGTGCCAGCAGCTCTGGACAGGGGGAGTATGGCTACACCTTC

v_call: TRBV4-3
j_call: TRBJ2-5
clone_size: NA
d_call: NA
cdr3_aa: CASSSRVRDGGETQYF
cdr3_nt: TGCGCCAGCAGCTCAAGGGTCAGGGATGGAGGGGAGACCCAGTACTTC

v_call: TRBV5-1
j_call: TRBJ2-7
clone_size: NA
d_call: NA
cdr3_aa: CASSLGSQGAYEQYF
cdr3_nt: TGCGCCAGCAGCTTGGGGTCGCAGGGCGCCTACGAGCAGTACTTC

v_call: TRBV12-5
j_call: TRBJ2-7
clone_size: once
d_call: TRBD1
cdr3_aa: CASGNSQGVGVYEQYF
cdr3_nt: TGTGCTAGTGGAAACTCCCAGGGGGTAGGGGTTTACGAGCAGTACTTC

v_call: TRBV4-3
j_call: TRBJ2-7
clone_size: NA
d_call: NA
cdr3_aa: CASSQATGPPHPEQYF
cdr3_nt: TGCGCCAGCAGCCAAGCGACTGGCCCCCCACATCCCGAGCAGTACTTC

v_call: TRBV27
j_call: TRBJ2-3
clone_size: NA
d_call: TRBD2
cdr3_aa: CASSFTRTSGVLIHTQYF
cdr3_nt: TGTGCCAGCAGTTTTACCCGGACTAGCGGGGTACTAATTCATACGCAGTATTTT

v_call: TRBV29-1
j_call: TRBJ1-6
clone_size: NA
d_call: NA
cdr3_aa: CSVSPGGDSPLHF
cdr3_nt: TGCAGCGTCTCCCCGGGGGGCGATTCACCCCTCCACTTT

v_call: TRBV7-2
j_call: TRBJ1-4
clone_size: NA
d_call: TRBD1
cdr3_aa: CASTIQGASEKLFF
cdr3_nt: TGTGCCAGCACCATACAGGGGGCGAGTGAAAAACTGTTTTTT

v_call: TRBV2
j_call: TRBJ2-7
clone_size: NA
d_call: NA
cdr3_aa: CAITSLPGEQYF
cdr3_nt: TGTGCCATCACGAGCCTCCCAGGCGAGCAGTACTTC

v_call: TRBV7-2
j_call: TRBJ2-3
clone_size: NA
d_call: NA
cdr3_aa: CASSLQGLRSTDTQYF
cdr3_nt: TGTGCCAGCAGCTTGCAGGGGTTAAGGAGCACAGATACGCAGTATTTT

v_call: TRBV7-3
j_call: TRBJ2-3
clone_size: NA
d_call: TRBD1
cdr3_aa: CASSLSGTGTNTQYF
cdr3_nt: TGTGCCAGCAGCTTATCCGGGACAGGGACCAATACGCAGTATTTT

v_call: TRBV5-6
j_call: TRBJ2-7
clone_size: NA
d_call: TRBD2
cdr3_aa: CASSLGPTSGIYEQYF
cdr3_nt: TGTGCCAGCAGCTTGGGCCCGACTAGCGGGATTTACGAGCAGTACTTC

v_call: TRBV3-1/TRBV3-2
j_call: TRBJ1-4
clone_size: once
d_call: NA
cdr3_aa: CASSQDWGGVIPEKLFF
cdr3_nt: TGTGCCAGCAGCCAAGACTGGGGGGGCGTAATTCCCGAAAAACTGTTTTTT

v_call: TRBV5-1
j_call: TRBJ2-1
clone_size: NA
d_call: TRBD2
cdr3_aa: CASSLEPSGGGNEQFF
cdr3_nt: TGCGCCAGCAGCTTGGAGCCTAGCGGGGGGGGCAATGAGCAGTTCTTC

v_call: TRBV5-5
j_call: TRBJ1-2
clone_size: NA
d_call: TRBD1
cdr3_aa: CASSLDRGGYGYTF
cdr3_nt: TGTGCCAGCAGCTTGGACAGGGGGGGATATGGCTACACCTTC

v_call: TRBV7-8
j_call: TRBJ2-1
clone_size: NA
d_call: TRBD2
cdr3_aa: CASSPRTSGGGEQFF
cdr3_nt: TGTGCCAGCAGCCCCCGGACTAGCGGGGGGGGTGAGCAGTTCTTC

v_call: TRBV28
j_call: TRBJ1-2
clone_size: NA
d_call: NA
cdr3_aa: CASSSRDDYTF
cdr3_nt: TGTGCCAGCAGTTCCCGAGATGACTACACCTTC

v_call: TRBV18
j_call: TRBJ1-1
clone_size: NA
d_call: TRBD1
cdr3_aa: CASSPTGQGTEAFF
cdr3_nt: TGTGCCAGCTCACCCACAGGACAGGGCACTGAAGCTTTCTTT